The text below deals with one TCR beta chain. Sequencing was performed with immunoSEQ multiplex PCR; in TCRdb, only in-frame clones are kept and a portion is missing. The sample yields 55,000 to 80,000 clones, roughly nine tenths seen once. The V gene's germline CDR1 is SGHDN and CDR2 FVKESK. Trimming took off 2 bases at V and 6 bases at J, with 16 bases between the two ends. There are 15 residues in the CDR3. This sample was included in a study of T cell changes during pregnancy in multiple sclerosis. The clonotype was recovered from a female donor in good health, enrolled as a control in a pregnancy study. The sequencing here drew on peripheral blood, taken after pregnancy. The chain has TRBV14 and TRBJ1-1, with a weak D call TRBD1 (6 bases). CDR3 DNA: TGTGCCAGCAGCCAAACAGGGCCCCGGGGTGCTGAAGCTTTCTTT. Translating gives CASSQTGPRGAEAFF.